This T cell receptor (beta chain) was captured in a study of blood T cells in healthy people across ages. In the case of this clonotype: Its antigen remains unknown.

Next came a second PCR, run for about 7 to 11 cycles, which used a sample-barcoded 5' primer along with a J-beta primer mix. With 12 random nucleotides, a template-switch adaptor tagged each individual cDNA molecule. TCRdb analysed the 5' RACE reads with MiXCR anew, one entry per CDR3 protein. The sample shows 270,000 or so distinct CDR3 sequences, roughly 27% of them seen only once. The CDR3 has 16 amino acids. Germline V CDR1 and CDR2: MGHRA, YSYEKL. Trimming cost V 0 bases and J 7 bases; bases outside gene matches: 8. General observations from the study: Older individuals had lower TCR beta diversity per million T cells (the decline was roughly linear).

The sequence was collected from a woman between 65 and 79 years old in good health. Material: blood. This chain links TRBV4-1 with TRBJ2-3, with 9 bases aligning to TRBD2. This chain's CDR3 is CASSQESSGSGYTQYF. CDR3 nucleotides: TGCGCCAGCAGCCAAGAGAGTAGCGGGAGCGGATATACGCAGTATTTT.